These 10 T cell receptor beta chains came from one sample sequenced in a study of tumor-infiltrating lymphocytes in primary liver carcinoma. RNA isolated from unsorted whole blood supplied the blood RNA, with germline DNA also extracted. Total RNA (around 500 ng) served as template for TCR beta cDNA synthesis primed by a constant-region primer. Three nested multiplex PCR rounds, a slightly modified ARM-PCR method, built the TCR beta libraries. The first two PCR rounds, around 11 cycles each, used TRBV1-TRBV30 forward primers and a C-beta reverse primer. MiXCR was run by TCRdb on the multiplex PCR reads, yielding one entry per CDR3 protein. The data contain 300,000 to 350,000 distinct CDR3 sequences, less than 65% of them singletons. The sequencing sample was made of peripheral blood. These receptors were obtained from a man aged 35-49 years with primary liver carcinoma and hepatitis B virus infection.

A word on this clonotype: The final CDR3 position lacks the conserved phenylalanine or tryptophan, pointing to a likely read error. The CDR3 sequence is CASGYSTRVGTEAFS. CDR3 bases: TGTGCCAGCGGTTACTCGACCAGGGTTGGCACTGAAGCTTTCTCT. This chain joins TRBV6-5 and TRBJ1-1; possible D gene TRBD1, 5 bases. Germline V gives CDR1 MNHEY, CDR2 SVGAGI. The CDR3 is 15 amino acids.

The chain uses TRBV11-2 and TRBJ1-2; 9 positions match TRBD1. V dropped 2 bases and J dropped 7; count of bases not matched to a gene: 17. Per the germline V gene, CDR1 is SGHAT and CDR2 is FQNNGV. The CDR3 length is 18 residues. The CDR3 is CASSLTSRRDRGAGGYTF. The CDR3 coding sequence is TGTGCCAGCAGCTTAACATCGCGACGCGACAGGGGGGCGGGTGGCTACACCTTC.

Many counts were recorded for this clonotype. The gene calls are TRBV4-3 and TRBJ1-4; D remains ambiguous. From germline, CDR1 is LGHNA and CDR2 YSLEER. This CDR3 contains 15 residues. The ends were cut back, 0 bases at V and 7 bases at J, with 12 bases in the middle. CDR3 coding DNA: TGCGCCAGCAGCCAAGACCAGGTACCGGGTGAAAAACTGTTTTTT. It is translated as CASSQDQVPGEKLFF.

A note on this clonotype: Relative to the germline gene, one junction end is altered; a read error may explain this. The genes are TRBV6-2 or TRBV6-3 and TRBJ2-1, with D tentatively TRBD2 (5 bases). In germline, CDR1 is MNHEY, CDR2 SVGEGT. The CDR3 is 17 amino acids. The CDR3 protein is CASSVSARYRRGMEQFF. CDR3 nucleotides: TGTGCCAGCAGTGTTAGCGCGAGATACCGTCGCGGAATGGAGCAATTCTTC.

This clonotype was seen repeatedly, ten times or more. The chain uses TRBV10-3 and TRBJ2-3, with 7 bases aligning to TRBD2. The CDR3 extends over 14 amino acids. Unmatched junction bases numbered 1, after V lost 0 bases and J lost 4 bases. CDR1 and CDR2 from the germline V gene are ENHRY and SYGVKD. DNA for the CDR3: TGTGCCATCAGTGAGTCGGGGGGGGCAGATACGCAGTATTTT. Amino acids: CAISESGGADTQYF.

This clonotype has a single count. Compared with germline, one end of the junction differs, possibly owing to a read error. The chain joins TRBV11-2 to TRBJ1-3; no definite D call. CDR1 is SGHAT, CDR2 FQNNGV, per germline. This CDR3 comprises 15 residues. In DNA form, the CDR3 reads TGTGCCAGCACCGTTTCCGGTCTCTCTGGAAACACCGTATATTTT. It yields the protein CASTVSGLSGNTVYF.

This clonotype turned up a few times. The J gene is TRBJ2-3, the V gene TRBV10-3, with D tentatively TRBD1 or TRBD2 (5 bases each). The CDR3 consists of 13 residues. Trimming shortened V by 4 bases and J by 5 bases, and 10 bases separated the two germline ends. Germline V gene sequence: CDR1 ENHRY, CDR2 SYGVKD. CDR3 protein: CAISGDPRDTQYF. CDR3 in DNA: TGTGCCATCAGTGGGGACCCACGAGATACGCAGTATTTT.

This clonotype was counted many times. The gene calls are TRBV6-6 and TRBJ2-2; a weak D match, TRBD2 (5 bases). This CDR3 is 15 amino acids long. The V gene lost 5 bases and the J gene lost 6 bases, with 16 bases spanning the gap. CDR1 and CDR2 from the germline V gene are MNHNY and SVGAGI (reference sequence). In DNA form, the CDR3 reads TGTGCCAGCAGTGTACGGGATATACGTCCCGGGGAGCTGTTTTTT. Translating it yields CASSVRDIRPGELFF.

This clonotype was picked up many times. This chain connects TRBV4-1 to TRBJ2-1, with TRBD1 as a possible D gene (5 bases). Looked up from germline, CDR1 is MGHRA and CDR2 is YSYEKL. The CDR3 loop spans 17 amino acids. V lost 4 bases and J 6 bases, leaving 22 bases between the germline ends. This chain's CDR3 is CASSPIYRTRIGNEQFF. The CDR3 DNA sequence: TGCGCCAGCAGCCCTATCTATAGGACACGTATCGGCAATGAGCAGTTCTTC.

This clonotype was found a few times. The chain has TRBV5-4 and TRBJ2-7; a weak D match, TRBD1 (5 bases). CDR1 SGHNT and CDR2 YYREEE come from the germline V gene (reference sequence). The CDR3 is 13 amino acids. Trimming took 3 bases from V and 6 from J, leaving 13 bases between them. CDR3: CASSWGAEFEQYF. The CDR3 DNA reads as TGTGCCAGCAGCTGGGGCGCCGAGTTCGAGCAGTACTTC.